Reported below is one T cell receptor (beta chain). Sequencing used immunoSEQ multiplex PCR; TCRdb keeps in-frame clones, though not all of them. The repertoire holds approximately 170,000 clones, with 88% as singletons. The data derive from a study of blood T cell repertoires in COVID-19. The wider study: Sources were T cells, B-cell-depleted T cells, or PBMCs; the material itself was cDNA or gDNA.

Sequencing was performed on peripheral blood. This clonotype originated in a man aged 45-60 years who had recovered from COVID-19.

The CDR3 DNA is TGTGCCAGCAGCTTGGCGCCAGGGAACAATTCACCCCTCCACTTT. Translation gives CASSLAPGNNSPLHF. The V call is TRBV5-4, the J call TRBJ1-6, with a tentative D call TRBD1 (5 bases). Germline CDR1 SGHNT, CDR2 YYREEE (reference sequence). V gave up 0 bases and J gave up 7 bases, with 11 bases separating them. This CDR3 comprises 15 residues.